This record covers a single T cell receptor beta chain. What it binds is not known. This entry is derived from a study of T cell responses to AZD1222 COVID-19 vaccine. Study results and caveats: Two AZD1222 doses significantly raised spike-specific TCR breadth and depth over controls. Mapped onto spike, vaccine-associated CD4 TCRs spanned it and were dominant at 160-218 and 743-854.

After removal of 5 bases from V and 6 bases from J, the junction contained 5 bases not matched to a gene. The germline gives CDR1 SEHNR, CDR2 FQNEAQ (reference sequence). There are 14 residues in the CDR3. Only in-frame clones appear in the TCRdb table, and some are missing; sequencing was by immunoSEQ multiplex PCR. The repertoire holds 100,000 to 150,000 clones, with roughly 85% as singletons. This sequence was found in an adult who received the AZD1222 COVID-19 vaccine. The sequencing used peripheral blood, collected 28 days after the second AZD1222 dose. This chain joins TRBV7-9 and TRBJ1-4; 8 positions match TRBD1. The CDR3 coding sequence is TGTGCCAGCAGCGGGGACAGGTGGGATGAAAAACTGTTTTTT. Its protein product is CASSGDRWDEKLFF. Full variable domain (remainder filled in from reference TRBV7-9 and TRBJ1-4): DTGVSQNPRHKITKRGQNVTFRCDPISEHNRLYWYRQTLGQGPEFLTYFQNEAQLEKSRLLSDRFSAERPKGSFSTLEIQRTEQGDSAMYLCASSGDRWDEKLFFGSGTQLSVL.